Presented here are 21 T cell receptor beta chains from one specimen sequenced in a study of blood T cell repertoires in COVID-19. Profiled with immunoSEQ multiplex PCR; TCRdb holds only in-frame clones, not every one. Among about 45,000 clones listed, around four fifths were seen once. Sequenced: peripheral blood. Receptor source: a man aged 50-60 years with active COVID-19.

V usage is TRBV28 and J usage is TRBJ1-5; 8 bases fit TRBD1. After removal of 6 bases from V and 11 bases from J, the junction contained 6 bases not matched to a gene. CDR3 length: 12 amino acids. Germline assignment: CDR1 MDHEN and CDR2 SYDVKM. CDR3 in DNA: TGTGCCAGCAGGGCTCGACAGGGGACCCAGCATTTT. Its translation: CASRARQGTQHF.

The rearrangement joins TRBV3-1 (or the pseudogene TRBV3-2) to TRBJ1-2; TRBD1 might be the D (6 bases). V lost 4 bases and J 8 bases, leaving 14 bases between the germline ends. Germline V gene data show CDR1 as LGHDT and CDR2 as YNNKEL (reference sequence). The CDR3 consists of 13 residues. The CDR3 region is CASSRGGAPGYTF. Written as DNA, the CDR3 is TGTGCCAGCAGCCGGGGGGGGGCGCCGGGCTACACCTTC.

V gene TRBV9 combines with J gene TRBJ2-7; 9 bases align to TRBD1. Germline V gene data show CDR1 as SGDLS and CDR2 as YYNGEE. Unmatched junction bases numbered 4, after V lost 0 bases and J lost 3 bases. The CDR3 has 15 residues. The CDR3 nucleotides read TGTGCCAGCAGCGTAGCAGGGGGACAGGGCTACGAGCAGTACTTC. Encoded protein: CASSVAGGQGYEQYF.

The chain links TRBV3-1 (or the pseudogene TRBV3-2) to TRBJ2-1, with D perhaps TRBD2 (6 bases). In germline, CDR1 is LGHDT, CDR2 YNNKEL (reference sequence). The CDR3 has 16 residues. Trimming removed 2 bases from V and 6 bases from J, with 17 bases in between. The chain's CDR3 is CASSQLTRGTRNEQFF. In nucleotides, the CDR3 is TGTGCCAGCAGCCAACTAACCCGGGGGACGCGCAATGAGCAGTTCTTC.

The rearrangement joins TRBV14 to TRBJ1-1, with D uncertain. This CDR3 is 17 amino acids long. V lost 2 bases, J lost 0 bases, and 16 bases lay in between. Germline V gene lookup returns CDR1 SGHDN and CDR2 FVKESK. CDR3 nucleotides: TGTGCCAGCAGCCAATTTAGTGGACTTCTATTGAACACTGAAGCTTTCTTT. Protein: CASSQFSGLLLNTEAFF.

V usage is TRBV3-1 (or the pseudogene TRBV3-2) and J usage is TRBJ2-7; D is unclear. Germline values: CDR1 LGHDT, CDR2 YNNKEL (reference sequence). The CDR3 runs 14 residues. Trimming pared 1 base from V and 3 bases from J, leaving 10 bases between. The CDR3 DNA reads TGTGCCAGCAGCCAAGCCCCCCCGGGCTACGAGCAGTACTTC. This sequence encodes CASSQAPPGYEQYF.

This chain connects TRBV6-5 to TRBJ1-1; TRBD1 is a possible D gene (6 bases). This CDR3 region has 14 residues. Germline V gives CDR1 MNHEY, CDR2 SVGAGI. Between the trimmed V and J ends, which lost 10 bases and 0 bases, there was a span of 15 bases. The DNA of the CDR3 is TGTGCCACCCGTTCGCAGGGGTTGAACACTGAAGCTTTCTTT. Translated, it gives CATRSQGLNTEAFF.

This clone was seen once. The chain carries TRBV5-1 and TRBJ2-1; 12 bases align to TRBD2. Germline-derived CDR1 and CDR2 are SGHRS and YFSETQ. The V segment lost 0 bases and the J segment 10 bases; nucleotides outside the gene matches: 8. This CDR3 has 16 amino acids. This chain's CDR3 is CASSLGSSGGAREQFF. Here the CDR3 DNA reads TGCGCCAGCAGCTTGGGCTCTAGCGGGGGGGCCCGGGAGCAGTTCTTC.

This clone was seen just once. The V and J genes are TRBV7-6 and TRBJ2-1; D perhaps matches TRBD2 (6 bases). The CDR3 covers 15 residues. With 2 bases removed from V and 5 bases from J, the gap between germline ends came to 13 bases. The germline V gene has CDR1 SGHVS and CDR2 FNYEAQ. The CDR3 here is CASSLFYGTHNEQFF. CDR3 coding DNA: TGTGCCAGCAGCTTATTTTACGGGACTCACAATGAGCAGTTCTTC.

The rearrangement links TRBV7-2 to TRBJ2-5, with TRBD1 matching 10 bases. With V trimmed by 5 bases and J by 5 bases, 5 bases remained unmatched. The CDR3 length is 14 residues. Looked up from germline, CDR1 is SGHTA and CDR2 is FQGNSA. The CDR3 protein is CASSETGGAETQYF. In DNA form, the CDR3 reads TGTGCCAGCAGCGAGACAGGGGGCGCGGAGACCCAGTACTTC.

The chain combines TRBV7-9 with TRBJ2-7; D uncertain. The CDR3 is 11 residues long. Germline CDR1 and CDR2: SEHNR and FQNEAQ (reference sequence). Trimming shortened V by 2 bases and J by 5 bases, and 4 bases separated the two germline ends. In DNA, the CDR3 is TGTGCCAGCAGCTTAAGCAACGAGCAGTACTTC. Its translation: CASSLSNEQYF.

The chain recombines TRBV14 with TRBJ2-5; maybe TRBD1 (5 bases). The length of the CDR3 is 13 residues. CDR1 and CDR2 from the germline V gene are SGHDN and FVKESK. The V and J ends lost 6 bases and 2 bases respectively, with 10 bases between them. The CDR3 reads CASSRQLQETQYF. Written as DNA, the CDR3 is TGTGCCAGCAGTCGACAGCTTCAAGAGACCCAGTACTTC.

The chain has TRBV6-2 or TRBV6-3 and TRBJ2-7; 8 positions match TRBD1. The length of the CDR3 is 15 residues. CDR1 is MNHEY and CDR2 is SVGEGT in the germline V gene. V shed 0 bases and J 0 bases; nucleotides not matched to a gene: 1. CDR3 sequence: CASSYSGQASYEQYF. For the CDR3, the DNA is TGTGCCAGCAGTTACTCGGGACAGGCCTCCTACGAGCAGTACTTC.

The V gene is TRBV6-2 or TRBV6-3, the J gene TRBJ2-3; 7 bases fit TRBD2. Trimming cost V 5 bases and J 6 bases; bases outside gene matches: 14. Per the germline V gene, CDR1 is MNHEY and CDR2 is SVGEGT. The CDR3 is 16 amino acids. The CDR3, as DNA: TGTGCCAGCAGTACGGGGCGGGGGAGGACCGCGGATACGCAGTATTTT. This sequence encodes CASSTGRGRTADTQYF.

This clone was observed a handful of times. This chain links TRBV24-1 with TRBJ1-5; TRBD1 aligns across 7 bases. V was pared by 11 bases and J by 0 bases, with 6 bases of the junction left unmatched. The germline V gene encodes CDR1 KGHDR and CDR2 SFDVKD. This CDR3 is built from 14 residues. The CDR3 region has the DNA TGTGCCAGCTCCGGGACAGCTAGCAATCAGCCCCAGCATTTT. It is translated as CASSGTASNQPQHF.

The CDR3 sequence: CASSLGRDNEQFF. DNA for the CDR3: TGTGCCAGCAGCTTAGGTCGGGACAATGAGCAGTTCTTC. V usage is TRBV11-1 and J usage is TRBJ2-1; D not resolved. Between the trimmed V and J ends, which lost 1 base and 5 bases, there was a span of 6 bases. Looked up from germline, CDR1 is SGHAT and CDR2 is FQDESV (reference sequence). This CDR3 contains 13 residues. Combining the CDR3 with reference TRBV11-1 and TRBJ2-1 gives the whole variable domain EAEVAQSPRYKITEKSQAVAFWCDPISGHATLYWYRQILGQGPELLVQFQDESVVDDSQLPKDRFSAERLKGVDSTLKIQPAELGDSAMYLCASSLGRDNEQFFGPGTRLTVL.

This sequence joins TRBV2 and TRBJ1-2, with 8 bases aligning to TRBD1. This CDR3 comprises 14 residues. The J segment lost 8 bases and the V segment lost 6 bases, leaving 11 bases of the junction unmatched. Germline assignment: CDR1 SNHLY and CDR2 FYNNEI. The CDR3 sequence: CASRSRDRFDGYTF. For the CDR3, the DNA is TGTGCCAGCAGGTCCCGGGACAGGTTTGACGGCTACACCTTC.

CDR3 protein: CASSPLGNSYEQYF. The CDR3 DNA sequence: TGTGCCAGCAGTCCCCTCGGGAATTCTTACGAGCAGTACTTC. The chain has TRBV6-5 and TRBJ2-7; tentatively, D is TRBD2 (5 bases). CDR3 size: 14 residues. Trimming shortened V by 5 bases and J by 4 bases, and 15 bases separated the two germline ends. Germline V gene data show CDR1 as MNHEY and CDR2 as SVGAGI.

The rearrangement links TRBV7-9 to TRBJ1-6; 8 bases fit TRBD1. Germline trimming cut 3 bases from V and 6 bases from J; bases unmatched to any gene: 1. Per germline, CDR1 SEHNR and CDR2 FQNEAQ (reference sequence). The CDR3 length is 14 residues. The CDR3, as DNA: TGTGCCAGCAGCTTCGGACAGGGTAATTCACCCCTCCACTTT. Translated, it gives CASSFGQGNSPLHF.

A note on this clone: Other nucleotide sequences from this sample produce the same CDR3. The chain uses TRBV25-1 and TRBJ2-7, with D possibly matching TRBD2 (6 bases). This CDR3 comprises 15 residues. V lost 1 base and J 3 bases, leaving 13 bases between the germline ends. Germline values: CDR1 MGHDK, CDR2 SYGVNS. The CDR3 DNA follows: TGTGCCAGCAGTGAATCGGAGGGCAGTGGCTACGAGCAGTACTTC. Residues: CASSESEGSGYEQYF.

This clone has only one observation. This chain links TRBV3-1 (or the pseudogene TRBV3-2) with TRBJ2-5, with D possibly matching TRBD2 (5 bases). Trimming removed 4 bases at V and 4 bases at J, with 13 bases between. CDR1 and CDR2 from the germline V gene are LGHDT and YNNKEL (reference sequence). The CDR3 runs to 14 residues. The chain's CDR3 is CASSLQTGLETQYF. CDR3 DNA sequence: TGTGCCAGCAGCCTTCAAACGGGGTTAGAGACCCAGTACTTC.